The text below deals with one T cell receptor (beta chain). This clonotype was counted ten times or more. What antigen it recognizes has not been identified. Per-base qualities were not stored, and no clone one base away is much larger. These data are taken from a study of T cells in Graves' hyperthyroidism and ophthalmopathy (dated by TCRdb to about 2019). Regarding the complete study: Peripheral blood was collected at initial diagnosis, before any treatment. A discovery cohort of around 100 patients, approximately 45 with Graves' ophthalmopathy and roughly 59 with stable Graves' hyperthyroidism, was used to find distinguishing TCR V-J signatures. Whether ophthalmopathy could be predicted prospectively was tested in an independent validation cohort made up of 18 to 20 hyperthyroidism patients plus 17 patients who later progressed to ophthalmopathy. For training and testing, the 80 to 100 patients in the discovery cohort were randomly divided in a 7:3 ratio. In addition, the study compared T-cell repertoires in thyroid tissue and in blood from about six Graves' hyperthyroidism patients. After sampling, hyperthyroidism patients received methimazole starting at 30 mg daily, and ophthalmopathy patients received high-dose intravenous methylprednisolone. TCR Vbeta CDR3 sequencing of approximately 140 peripheral blood samples (over 40 ophthalmopathy, 75 to 85 hyperthyroidism and 17 progressor patients) is reported in the paper. Beyond this particular receptor, the publication reports: No statistical method was used to fix the sample size in advance, and group allocation was not hidden from the investigators. In cross-validation, a model built on a 13 V-J signature told ophthalmopathy apart from stable hyperthyroidism with under 90% sensitivity and about 81% specificity, and in testing the same model reached 80%/75%. Most expanded thyroid clonotypes (frequency above 0.001) were also detected in blood, suggesting blood repertoires may reflect thyroid immune responses. In validation, progression to ophthalmopathy was predicted by the model with approximately 67% sensitivity and 72.22% specificity, a median of roughly 6 months before onset.

In the ophthalmopathy patients, disease was moderately to severely active, with a Clinical Activity Score of 3 or more, a NOSPECS grade of 4 or more, and a duration of less than 3 months. Any patient with an uncontrolled infection, another autoimmune disease, pregnancy or lactation was excluded. Diagnoses were based on clinical symptoms, serum thyroxine and TRAb, thyroid ultrasound and orbital computed tomography. PBMCs were isolated from roughly 10 ml of fresh peripheral blood by Ficoll-Paque density gradient centrifugation. Trizol reagent was used to extract total RNA, and RNA quality was then checked on an Agilent 2100 Bioanalyzer. TCR beta CDR3 regions were amplified from RNA transcripts. The TCR CDR3 was subjected to a first round of RT-PCR using the HTBI primer set and the Qiagen OneStep RT-PCR kit. Libraries were constructed in a second round of multiplex PCR, after which size selection and purification were performed. Paired-end sequencing of the libraries was performed with 100 bp reads on an Illumina HiSeq2000. The authors' pipeline ran thus. SOAPnuke was used to process the raw data, throwing out any read that contained adapters or uncalled bases, had a mean Phred below 15, or lacked an exact constant-primer or identifier match. High-quality paired reads were merged using COPE v1.2.5, and each unique nucleotide sequence was defined as a clonotype. MiTCR v1.1 was used to align the clonotypes against IMGT TRBV, TRBD and TRBJ reference segments. The analysis included only V-J combinations with a frequency above 0.0001, which together covered 99% to 99.2% of the repertoires. The TCS score was defined as the ratio of F50 (clonal expansion) to E x V (chaos), calculated using BLOSUM62-based TCRdist between CDR3 peptides within each V-J. Welch's t-statistics and random forest reduced roughly 540 V-J features to roughly 13, which were used in a naive Bayes classifier (R e1071). The Morisita-Horn index was used to measure how similar the thyroid and blood repertoires were. Clones were called with MiXCR by TCRdb after fastp trimmed the public reads at Q25, and only in-frame beta chains were retained. Entries that share a CDR3 protein sequence are merged under the most common genes and DNA. The V and J calls and clone size come from TCRdb's table, not from the authors' own analysis. Counted in this sample were approximately 610,000 distinct CDR3 sequences; roughly 15% of them appeared once. Around 4.1% of the sample goes to the ten largest clones.

CDR1 and CDR2 are read off the germline V gene as MNHNS and SASEGT. The CDR3 has 15 amino acids, counting the end cysteine and phenylalanine. The read is trimmed to its CDR3 DNA, 45 bases read in frame from base 1. V was cut back by 6 bases and J by 0 bases, leaving a gap of 15 bases between them. The sequenced material came from blood. This chain joins TRBV6-1 to TRBJ2-7, with the D call perhaps TRBD1 or TRBD2, as 5 bases match in each case. This TCR was sampled from a woman aged 40 to 50 with Graves' ophthalmopathy. CDR3 reads: CASRDRGRISYEQYF. The DNA reads as follows: TGTGCCAGCAGGGACCGGGGACGGATCTCCTACGAGCAGTACTTC.